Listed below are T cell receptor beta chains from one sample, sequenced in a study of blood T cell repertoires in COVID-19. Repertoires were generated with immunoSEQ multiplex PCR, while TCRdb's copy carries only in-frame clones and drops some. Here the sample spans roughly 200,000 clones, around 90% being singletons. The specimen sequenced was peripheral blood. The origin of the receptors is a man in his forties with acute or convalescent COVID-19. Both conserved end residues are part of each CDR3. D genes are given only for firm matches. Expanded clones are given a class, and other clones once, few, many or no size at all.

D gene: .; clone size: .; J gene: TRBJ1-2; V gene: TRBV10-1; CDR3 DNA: TGCGCCAGCAGTGAGCGAAGGGACAAGAGCTATGGCTACACCTTC; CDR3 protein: CASSERRDKSYGYTF
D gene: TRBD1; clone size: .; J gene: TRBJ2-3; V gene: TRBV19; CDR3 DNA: TGTGCCAGTAGTTCCCTCAGGGGGTTAAGCGCAGATACGCAGTATTTT; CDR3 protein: CASSSLRGLSADTQYF
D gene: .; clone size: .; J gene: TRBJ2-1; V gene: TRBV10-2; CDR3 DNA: TGCGCCAGCAGTGAAGATAGAGAGCAGTTCTTC; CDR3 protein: CASSEDREQFF
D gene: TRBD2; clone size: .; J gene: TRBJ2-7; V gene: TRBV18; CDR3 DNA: TGTGCCAGCTCACCCACGGGGGGTCCCGAGCAGTACTTC; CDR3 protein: CASSPTGGPEQYF
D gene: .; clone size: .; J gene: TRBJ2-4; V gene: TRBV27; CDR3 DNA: TGTGCCAGCAGCCGAGACACTGGCCTGGCCAAAAACATTCAGTACTTC; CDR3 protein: CASSRDTGLAKNIQYF
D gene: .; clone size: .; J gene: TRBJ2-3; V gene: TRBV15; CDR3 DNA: TGTGCCACCAGCCGGACACCCCTCGTCACAGATACGCAGTATTTT; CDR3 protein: CATSRTPLVTDTQYF
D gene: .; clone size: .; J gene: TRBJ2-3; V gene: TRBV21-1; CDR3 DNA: TGTGCCAGCAGCAAAGCGCAGGGGAATAGCACAGATACGCAGTATTTT; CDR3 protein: CASSKAQGNSTDTQYF
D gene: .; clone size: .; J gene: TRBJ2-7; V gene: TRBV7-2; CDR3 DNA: TGTGCCAGCAGCGCCGGACCGGGGGAGCAGTACTTC; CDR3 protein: CASSAGPGEQYF
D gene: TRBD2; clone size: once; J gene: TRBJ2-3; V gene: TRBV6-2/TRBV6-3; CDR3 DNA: TGTGCCAGCAGTTTCGGGACTAGCGGGCGCCCGTCGAATACGCAGTATTTT; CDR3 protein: CASSFGTSGRPSNTQYF
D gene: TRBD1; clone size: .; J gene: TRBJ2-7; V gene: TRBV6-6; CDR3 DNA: TGTGCCAGCAGCTGGGACCCTTACGGAGGAACCCGGGACAGGAGGAGCGAGCAGTACTTC; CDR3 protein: CASSWDPYGGTRDRRSEQYF
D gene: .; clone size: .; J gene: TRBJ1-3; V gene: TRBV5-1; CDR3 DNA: TGCGCCAGCAGCCCGGGGCAGGGGACAAACACCATATATTTT; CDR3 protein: CASSPGQGTNTIYF
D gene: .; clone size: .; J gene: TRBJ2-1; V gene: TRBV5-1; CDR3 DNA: TGCGCCAGCAGCTTGGCTCCAGGGGCCAATGAGCAGTTCTTC; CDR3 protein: CASSLAPGANEQFF
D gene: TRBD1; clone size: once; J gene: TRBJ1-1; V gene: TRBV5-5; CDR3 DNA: TGTGCCAGCAGCCGAGGTTGGACAGGGGGTTCGGGTTACGGCACTGAAGCTTTCTTT; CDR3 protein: CASSRGWTGGSGYGTEAFF
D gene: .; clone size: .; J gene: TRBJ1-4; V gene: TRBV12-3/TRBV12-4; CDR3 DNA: TGTGCCAGCATTGGCAGGGCAGGAGAAAAACTGTTTTTT; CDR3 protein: CASIGRAGEKLFF
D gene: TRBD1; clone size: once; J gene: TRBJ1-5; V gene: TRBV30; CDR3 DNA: TGTGCCTGGACGCGGGACAGGGGGAATCAGCCCCAGCATTTT; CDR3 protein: CAWTRDRGNQPQHF
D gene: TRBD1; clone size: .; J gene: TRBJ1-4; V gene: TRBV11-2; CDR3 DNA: TGTGCCAGCAGCTTAGATTCAGGGGGTGATGAAAAACTGTTTTTT; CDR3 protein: CASSLDSGGDEKLFF
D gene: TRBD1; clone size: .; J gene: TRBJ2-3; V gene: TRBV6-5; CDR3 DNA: TGTGCCAGCAGGACCGGACAGGGTAGAGATACGCAGTATTTT; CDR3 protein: CASRTGQGRDTQYF
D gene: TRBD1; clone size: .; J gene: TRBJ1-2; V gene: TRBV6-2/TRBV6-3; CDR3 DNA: TGTGCCAGCAGTTACTCGCCGACAGGGCTATTCTATGGCTACACCTTC; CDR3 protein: CASSYSPTGLFYGYTF
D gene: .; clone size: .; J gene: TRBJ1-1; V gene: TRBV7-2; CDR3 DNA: TGTGCCAGCAGCCCTCCCCCTAACACTGAAGCTTTCTTT; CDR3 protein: CASSPPPNTEAFF
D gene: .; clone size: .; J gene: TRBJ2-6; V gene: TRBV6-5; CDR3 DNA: TGTGCCAGCAGCCTGACAGTTTCTGGGGCCAACGTCCTGACTTTC; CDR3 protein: CASSLTVSGANVLTF
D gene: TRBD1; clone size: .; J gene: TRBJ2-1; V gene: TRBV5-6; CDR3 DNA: TGTGCCAGCAGCTTGGCTGACAGGGGTCCCAATGAGCAGTTCTTC; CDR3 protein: CASSLADRGPNEQFF
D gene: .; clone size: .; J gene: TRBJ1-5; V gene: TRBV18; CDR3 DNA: TGTGCCAGCTCTCTTCGGGCCGGACAGAGCAATCAGCCCCAGCATTTT; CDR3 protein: CASSLRAGQSNQPQHF
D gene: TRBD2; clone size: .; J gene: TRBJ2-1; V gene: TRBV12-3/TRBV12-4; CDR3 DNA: TGTGCCAGCAGCTACGGGGGGAATGAGCAGTTCTTC; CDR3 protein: CASSYGGNEQFF
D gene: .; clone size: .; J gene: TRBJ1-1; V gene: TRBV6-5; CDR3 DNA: TGTGCCAGTAGCATCTCTGGAGGGGCTGAAGCTTTCTTT; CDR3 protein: CASSISGGAEAFF
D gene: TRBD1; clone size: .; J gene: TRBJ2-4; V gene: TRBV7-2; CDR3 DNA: TGTGCCAGCACCTTAAACAGACAGGGGGACATTCAGTACTTC; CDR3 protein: CASTLNRQGDIQYF
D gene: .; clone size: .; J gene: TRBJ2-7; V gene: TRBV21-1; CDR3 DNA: TGTGCCAGCAGCAAATGGGCGGGACAGGATATTACCTATGAGCAGTACTTC; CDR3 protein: CASSKWAGQDITYEQYF
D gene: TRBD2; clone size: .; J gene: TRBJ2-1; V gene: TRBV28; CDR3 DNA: TGTGCCAGCAGTTTGACTAGCGGGGGGGGAAGCAATGAGCAGTTCTTC; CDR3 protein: CASSLTSGGGSNEQFF
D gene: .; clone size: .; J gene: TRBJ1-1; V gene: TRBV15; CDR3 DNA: TGTGCCACCAGCATCGGTGGCGGGTACACTGAAGCTTTCTTT; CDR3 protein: CATSIGGGYTEAFF
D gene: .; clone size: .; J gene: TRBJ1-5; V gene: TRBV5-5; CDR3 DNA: TGTGCCAGCAGCTTTTGGCCAGGGGAGGGTCAGCCCCAGCATTTT; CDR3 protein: CASSFWPGEGQPQHF
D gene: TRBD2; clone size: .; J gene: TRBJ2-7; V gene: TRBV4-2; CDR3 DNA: TGTGCCAGCAGCCAAGTGGCTAGCGGATCCTACGAGCAGTACTTC; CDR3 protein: CASSQVASGSYEQYF
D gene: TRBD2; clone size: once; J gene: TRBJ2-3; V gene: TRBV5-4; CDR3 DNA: TGTGCCAGCAGCTTGGCTAGCGGGGGGAGCACAGATACGCAGTATTTT; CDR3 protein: CASSLASGGSTDTQYF
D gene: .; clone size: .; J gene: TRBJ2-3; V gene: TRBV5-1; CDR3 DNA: TGCGCCAGCAGCTTAGCGGACCCTAGCACAGATACGCAGTATTTT; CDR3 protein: CASSLADPSTDTQYF
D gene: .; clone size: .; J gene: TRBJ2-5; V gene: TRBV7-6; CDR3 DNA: TGTGCCAGCAGCCCCGGGCAAGAGACCCAGTACTTC; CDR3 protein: CASSPGQETQYF
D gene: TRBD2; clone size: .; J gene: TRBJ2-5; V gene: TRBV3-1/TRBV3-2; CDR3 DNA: TGTGCCAGCAGCTCCCTGATGGGGCTAGCGGGGGGGTTGCAAGAGACCCAGTACTTC; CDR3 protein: CASSSLMGLAGGLQETQYF
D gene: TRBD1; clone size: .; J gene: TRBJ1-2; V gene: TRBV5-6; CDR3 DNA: TGTGCCAGCAGCTTGGGGGGACAGGCTAGCTACGGCTACACCTTC; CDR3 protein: CASSLGGQASYGYTF
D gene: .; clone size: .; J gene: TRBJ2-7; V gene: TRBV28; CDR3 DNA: TGTGCCAGCAGTTTACCCGTAGCGGCTGAGCAGTACTTC; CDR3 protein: CASSLPVAAEQYF
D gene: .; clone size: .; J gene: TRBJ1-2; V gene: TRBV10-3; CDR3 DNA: TGTGCCAGCGGCTCTGCCCCACCGGACTATGGCTACACCTTC; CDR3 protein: CASGSAPPDYGYTF
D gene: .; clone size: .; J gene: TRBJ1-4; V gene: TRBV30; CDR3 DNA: TGTGCCTGGAGTGTACGAAGGACTCTTAATGAAAAACTGTTTTTT; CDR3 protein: CAWSVRRTLNEKLFF
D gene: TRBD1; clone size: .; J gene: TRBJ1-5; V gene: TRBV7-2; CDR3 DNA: TGTGCCAGCAGCCTTGGACAGGTTTATCAGCCCCAGCATTTT; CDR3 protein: CASSLGQVYQPQHF
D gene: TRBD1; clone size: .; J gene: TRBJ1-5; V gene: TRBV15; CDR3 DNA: TGTGCCACCAGCATCCGGGCAGGGGGTATCAATCAGCCCCAGCATTTT; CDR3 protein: CATSIRAGGINQPQHF
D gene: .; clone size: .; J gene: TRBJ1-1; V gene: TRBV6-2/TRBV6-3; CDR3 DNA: TGTGCCAGCAGTGACCCCGCGTCAGCCCTATACAGTACTGAAGCTTTCTTT; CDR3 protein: CASSDPASALYSTEAFF